These 23 T cell receptor beta chains came from one sample sequenced in a study of blood T cell repertoires in COVID-19. Measured with immunoSEQ multiplex PCR; TCRdb has only the in-frame clones, and not every one. The table shows roughly 190,000 clones, with about four fifths occurring only once. The sample taken for sequencing was peripheral blood. These receptors came from a woman aged 40 to 49 with COVID-19, enrolled during active disease.

This chain connects TRBV24-1 to TRBJ1-1, with 10 bases fitting TRBD1. In germline, CDR1 is KGHDR, CDR2 SFDVKD. Trimming at V came to 4 bases and at J to 4 bases, leaving 5 bases not matched to a gene. The CDR3 runs to 15 residues. The chain's CDR3 is CATSETGGAGTEAFF. The CDR3 nucleotides read TGTGCCACCAGTGAGACAGGGGGCGCGGGCACTGAAGCTTTCTTT.

CDR3 in amino acids: CATEGAGNTIYF. As DNA, the CDR3 is TGTGCCACCGAGGGTGCTGGAAACACCATATATTTT. V usage is TRBV18 and J usage is TRBJ1-3; D is ambiguous. Germline CDR1 KGHSH, CDR2 LQKENI. With 10 bases removed from V and 2 bases from J, the gap between germline ends came to 9 bases. There are 12 residues in the CDR3.

The gene calls are TRBV9 and TRBJ2-2; no firm D call. V was cut by 0 bases and J by 7 bases, with 4 bases left in between. Germline CDR1 SGDLS, CDR2 YYNGEE. The length of the CDR3 is 12 residues. CDR3 nucleotides: TGTGCCAGCAGCGTAGCCAGCGGGGAGCTGTTTTTT. Its translation is CASSVASGELFF. Supplemented by reference TRBV9 and TRBJ2-2, the full variable domain reads DSGVTQTPKHLITATGQRVTLRCSPRSGDLSVYWYQQSLDQGLQFLIQYYNGEERAKGNILERFSAQQFPDLHSELNLSSLELGDSALYFCASSVASGELFFGEGSRLTVL.

V is TRBV3-1 (or the pseudogene TRBV3-2) and J is TRBJ2-2; D is uncertain. This CDR3 has 15 residues. Germline assignment: CDR1 LGHDT and CDR2 YNNKEL (reference sequence). V was shortened by 6 bases and J by 3 bases, with 14 bases between the two germline ends. As DNA, the CDR3 is TGTGCCAGCAGACGCCTTGACGGGTACACCGGGGAGCTGTTTTTT. Amino acids: CASRRLDGYTGELFF.

The rearrangement links TRBV2 to TRBJ2-1; D not resolved. V shed 4 bases and J shed 0 bases, with 10 bases lying between them. The germline V gene has CDR1 SNHLY and CDR2 FYNNEI. The CDR3 is 15 amino acids. The CDR3 loop is CASSGAMSSYNEQFF. The DNA for the CDR3 is TGTGCCAGCAGTGGGGCTATGAGCTCCTACAATGAGCAGTTCTTC.

V is TRBV6-5 and J is TRBJ1-2, with D possibly being TRBD1 (6 bases). The length of the CDR3 is 13 residues. Germline V gene lookup returns CDR1 MNHEY and CDR2 SVGAGI. V gave up 10 bases and J gave up 12 bases, with 24 bases separating them. This chain's CDR3 is CATPRGGQDGNTF. In DNA form, the CDR3 reads TGTGCCACGCCTCGGGGGGGGCAAGATGGGAACACCTTC.

The J gene is TRBJ2-2, the V gene TRBV5-1; 9 nucleotides align to TRBD2. CDR3 length: 15 residues. J was trimmed by 0 bases and V by 3 bases; bases with no gene match: 0. CDR1 is SGHRS, CDR2 YFSETQ, per germline. The CDR3, as DNA: TGCGCCAGCAGCTCTAGCGGGGCGAACACCGGGGAGCTGTTTTTT. This gives the protein CASSSSGANTGELFF.

V gene TRBV7-2 combines with J gene TRBJ1-4, with TRBD1 identical over 11 bases. Losses at the gene ends were 5 bases for V and 7 bases for J; bases not matched to a gene: 6. This CDR3 has 15 residues. Germline values: CDR1 SGHTA, CDR2 FQGNSA. The CDR3 region is CASSRKDRGLEKLFF. The CDR3 DNA sequence: TGTGCCAGCAGCCGCAAGGACAGGGGGCTTGAAAAACTGTTTTTT.

V is TRBV7-8 and J is TRBJ2-7; D unresolved. This CDR3 has 13 amino acids. V was shortened by 8 bases and J by 2 bases, with 13 bases between the two germline ends. Germline CDR1 SGHVS, CDR2 FQNEAQ. The DNA for the CDR3 is TGTGCCAGCGGAAAAACACGGGCCTACGAGCAGTACTTC. This gives the protein CASGKTRAYEQYF.

This clone was counted ten times or more. This rearrangement joins TRBV28 to TRBJ2-2; D is perhaps TRBD2 (7 bases). The length of the CDR3 is 16 residues. From germline, CDR1 is MDHEN and CDR2 SYDVKM. Trimming removed 7 bases at V and 0 bases at J, with 15 bases between. CDR3 protein: CASTLGGRANTGELFF. Here the CDR3 DNA reads TGTGCCAGCACCCTAGGGGGGAGGGCGAACACCGGGGAGCTGTTTTTT.

The J gene is TRBJ2-2, the V gene TRBV27, with D unresolved. V was trimmed by 8 bases and J by 2 bases, leaving 9 bases between them. Germline V gene lookup returns CDR1 MNHEY and CDR2 SMNVEV (reference sequence). This CDR3 comprises 13 residues. The DNA for the CDR3 is TGTGCCAGCCGTGTGTCCAACACCGGGGAGCTGTTTTTT. Translated, it gives CASRVSNTGELFF.

The J gene is TRBJ1-4, the V gene TRBV11-2; D might be TRBD1 (6 bases). The CDR3 extends over 15 amino acids. V gave up 1 base and J gave up 2 bases, with 8 bases separating them. The germline gives CDR1 SGHAT, CDR2 FQNNGV. The CDR3 nucleotides read TGTGCCAGCAGCTTAGGTGGGGGCACTAATGAAAAACTGTTTTTT. Protein sequence: CASSLGGGTNEKLFF.

The rearrangement joins TRBV19 to TRBJ1-4, with TRBD1 identical over 7 bases. The V and J ends lost 4 bases and 8 bases, in that order; junction bases with no gene match: 4. This CDR3 comprises 13 residues. Germline V gives CDR1 LNHDA, CDR2 SQIVND (reference sequence). For the CDR3, the DNA is TGTGCCAGTAGTAGCCTGGGACAGGAAAAACTGTTTTTT. Translation gives CASSSLGQEKLFF.

CDR3 coding DNA: TGCAGCGTTGGAGGTAGCGGAACCTACGAGCAGTACTTC. Translating it yields CSVGGSGTYEQYF. The V gene is TRBV29-1, the J gene TRBJ2-7; D is possibly TRBD2 (6 bases). Trimming left V 4 bases short and J 2 bases short, with 12 bases between. The CDR3 has 13 amino acids. Germline V gives CDR1 SQVTM, CDR2 ANQGSEA.

The V and J genes are TRBV7-8 and TRBJ1-5, with no clear D. Germline assignment: CDR1 SGHVS and CDR2 FQNEAQ. Trimming removed 4 bases at V and 4 bases at J, with 5 bases between. The CDR3 length is 12 residues. The CDR3 DNA reads as TGTGCCAGCAGCTCTTTGAATCAGCCCCAGCATTTT. Translation: CASSSLNQPQHF. The entire variable domain, with the rest obtained from reference TRBV7-8 and TRBJ1-5, is as follows: GAGVSQSPRYKVAKRGQDVALRCDPISGHVSLFWYQQALGQGPEFLTYFQNEAQLDKSGLPSDRFFAERPEGSVSTLKIQRTQQEDSAVYLCASSSLNQPQHFGDGTRLSIL.

The rearrangement joins TRBV29-1 to TRBJ2-5; D is perhaps TRBD1 (7 bases). This CDR3 comprises 13 residues. The V end was cut by 7 bases, the J end by 1 base, with 13 bases between. Germline loops: CDR1 SQVTM, CDR2 ANQGSEA. CDR3 sequence (DNA): TGCAGCGGGGGGGACAGTCGCCAAGAGACCCAGTACTTC. Amino acid sequence: CSGGDSRQETQYF.

V usage is TRBV6-1 and J usage is TRBJ1-5; 7 bases fit TRBD1. This CDR3 spans 14 amino acids. J was trimmed by 6 bases and V by 2 bases; bases with no gene match: 4. Germline V gives CDR1 MNHNS, CDR2 SASEGT. The CDR3 sequence is CASSEYRGSQPQHF. In DNA form, the CDR3 reads TGTGCCAGCAGTGAATACAGGGGCAGTCAGCCCCAGCATTTT.

The rearrangement links TRBV28 to TRBJ2-2; maybe TRBD2 (5 bases). V gave up 8 bases and J gave up 6 bases, with 7 bases separating them. This CDR3 contains 11 residues. Germline V gene data show CDR1 as MDHEN and CDR2 as SYDVKM. The CDR3 DNA follows: TGTGCCAGCGGGAGCGCCGGGGAGCTGTTTTTT. Protein: CASGSAGELFF. The full variable domain, with the rest looked up from reference TRBV28 and TRBJ2-2, is DVKVTQSSRYLVKRTGEKVFLECVQDMDHENMFWYRQDPGLGLRLIYFSYDVKMKEKGDIPEGYSVSREKKERFSLILESASTNQTSMYLCASGSAGELFFGEGSRLTVL.

The genes are TRBV28 and TRBJ2-3, with a tentative D call TRBD1 (6 bases). The CDR3 is 20 amino acids. Trimming removed 3 bases from V and 0 bases from J, with 25 bases in between. The germline V gene has CDR1 MDHEN and CDR2 SYDVKM. This CDR3 is CASSFGPSLRQASSTDTQYF. CDR3 DNA: TGTGCCAGCAGTTTCGGGCCATCCCTTCGACAGGCTTCGAGCACAGATACGCAGTATTTT. Supplemented by reference TRBV28 and TRBJ2-3, the full variable domain reads DVKVTQSSRYLVKRTGEKVFLECVQDMDHENMFWYRQDPGLGLRLIYFSYDVKMKEKGDIPEGYSVSREKKERFSLILESASTNQTSMYLCASSFGPSLRQASSTDTQYFGPGTRLTVL.

V gene TRBV6-4 combines with J gene TRBJ2-3, with 13 positions matching TRBD2. Trimming at V came to 6 bases and at J to 2 bases, leaving 5 bases not matched to a gene. The V gene's germline CDR1 is MRHNA and CDR2 SNTAGT. CDR3 length equals 16 residues. In DNA, the CDR3 is TGTGCCAGCAGCCTACTAGCGGGGGGGACCACAGATACGCAGTATTTT. As protein: CASSLLAGGTTDTQYF.

This sequence joins TRBV6-5 and TRBJ2-2; 8 bases map to TRBD1. CDR1 and CDR2 from the germline V gene are MNHEY and SVGAGI. The J segment lost 7 bases and the V segment lost 5 bases, leaving 3 bases of the junction unmatched. The CDR3 length is 13 residues. The CDR3 spells CASSQGAGGELFF. The CDR3 DNA reads as TGTGCCAGCAGTCAGGGGGCGGGCGGGGAGCTGTTTTTT.

The J gene is TRBJ2-3, the V gene TRBV7-3; tentatively, D is TRBD1 (6 bases). The CDR3 spans 16 residues. Germline values: CDR1 SGHTA, CDR2 FQGTGA. Deletions cut 3 bases from V and 2 bases from J, with 15 bases between. The CDR3 protein is CASSLGHLGTTDTQYF. In DNA, the CDR3 is TGTGCCAGCAGCTTGGGACACCTCGGGACCACAGATACGCAGTATTTT.

The chain joins TRBV7-9 to TRBJ2-1; D might be TRBD2 (5 bases). CDR1 is SEHNR and CDR2 is FQNEAQ in the germline V gene (reference sequence). This CDR3 is built from 11 residues. V was trimmed by 5 bases and J by 15 bases, leaving 14 bases between them. CDR3 in DNA: TGTGCCAGCAGCCCCGGGGAACTTTGGTTCTTC. Translation gives CASSPGELWFF.